Shown below are 20 T cell receptor beta chains from a single sample sequenced in a study of blood T cell repertoires in COVID-19. Here immunoSEQ multiplex PCR was the method, and the copy in TCRdb shows in-frame clones only, minus some. The sample shows approximately 240,000 clones, approximately 86% of them seen only once. The specimen sequenced was peripheral blood. These receptors all stem from a woman aged 25 to 39 who had recovered from COVID-19.

The chain joins TRBV5-4 to TRBJ2-3, with a weak D call TRBD1 (5 bases). Trimming left V 0 bases short and J 1 base short, with 9 bases between. The CDR3 covers 15 residues. The V gene's germline CDR1 is SGHNT and CDR2 YYREEE (reference sequence). The CDR3 DNA follows: TGTGCCAGCAGCTTGGTAGGGGCGGGCACAGATACGCAGTATTTT. Translation gives CASSLVGAGTDTQYF.

The chain couples TRBV6-5 to TRBJ2-7, with TRBD2 matching over 7 bases. The CDR3 length is 14 residues. Trimming removed 6 bases from V and 6 bases from J; junction bases left unmatched: 11. Germline CDR1 MNHEY, CDR2 SVGAGI. CDR3: CASSPAITGGEQYF. CDR3 bases: TGTGCCAGCAGCCCCGCGATAACGGGGGGCGAGCAGTACTTC.

The CDR3: CASSLGQGLVGNTIYF. The CDR3 nucleotides are TGTGCCAGCAGCTTGGGACAGGGACTGGTTGGAAACACCATATATTTT. The chain combines TRBV5-5 with TRBJ1-3; 7 nucleotides match TRBD1. The V gene's germline CDR1 is SGHKS and CDR2 YYEKEE (reference sequence). This CDR3 is built from 16 residues. The J segment lost 3 bases and the V segment lost 0 bases, leaving 6 bases of the junction unmatched.

This clone appeared once. The chain recombines TRBV3-1 (or the pseudogene TRBV3-2) with TRBJ2-7; TRBD1 matches 7 bases. V lost 4 bases, J lost 7 bases, and 10 bases stayed unmatched. The CDR3 is 14 amino acids. Germline CDR1 and CDR2: LGHDT and YNNKEL (reference sequence). The DNA of the CDR3 is TGTGCCAGCAGCCGGGATCTACAGGGGTGGGAGCAGTACTTC. Translation gives CASSRDLQGWEQYF.

The rearrangement joins TRBV7-2 to TRBJ1-3; TRBD1 might be the D (6 bases). The V gene lost 5 bases and the J gene lost 5 bases, with 13 bases spanning the gap. Germline V CDR1 and CDR2: SGHTA, FQGNSA. CDR3 length: 14 residues. CDR3 bases: TGTGCCAGCAGCACTACAGGGTTTCGAAACACCATATATTTT. Its translation is CASSTTGFRNTIYF.

The gene calls are TRBV18 and TRBJ1-2; D might be TRBD1 (5 bases). The CDR3 runs to 16 residues. Germline lookup yields CDR1 KGHSH and CDR2 LQKENI. V was clipped by 0 bases and J by 2 bases, with 13 bases between them. DNA of the CDR3: TGTGCCAGCTCACCACCTTTTCGACAGTCAAACTATGGCTACACCTTC. Translating it yields CASSPPFRQSNYGYTF.

The chain couples TRBV7-2 to TRBJ2-4, with 8 positions matching TRBD1. The germline CDR1 and CDR2 sequences are SGHTA and FQGNSA. This CDR3 is built from 16 residues. Losses at the gene ends were 5 bases for V and 0 bases for J; bases not matched to a gene: 6. The CDR3 bases are TGTGCCAGCAGCCCAGGGGGCCCGCTAGCCAAAAACATTCAGTACTTC. Its protein is CASSPGGPLAKNIQYF.

The CDR3 sequence is CSARALRTQYF. The CDR3 region has the DNA TGCAGTGCTAGAGCCCTCAGGACCCAGTACTTC. This rearrangement joins TRBV20-1 to TRBJ2-5; D gene ambiguous. The CDR3 totals 11 residues. CDR1 is DFQATT and CDR2 is SNEGSKA in the germline V gene (reference sequence). V gave up 1 base and J gave up 7 bases, with 7 bases separating them.

This clone was picked up a small number of times. The chain combines TRBV3-1 (or the pseudogene TRBV3-2) with TRBJ1-1, with TRBD1 matching 9 bases. The CDR3 sequence is 15 residues long. The J segment lost 0 bases and the V segment lost 3 bases, leaving 2 bases of the junction unmatched. In germline, CDR1 is LGHDT, CDR2 YNNKEL (reference sequence). CDR3 region: CASSHDRGMNTEAFF. For the CDR3, the DNA is TGTGCCAGCAGCCATGACAGGGGGATGAACACTGAAGCTTTCTTT.

The V and J genes are TRBV19 and TRBJ1-1, with 8 positions matching TRBD1. Germline V gives CDR1 LNHDA, CDR2 SQIVND (reference sequence). The CDR3 totals 14 residues. V gave up 6 bases and J gave up 3 bases; unmatched junction bases: 6. The CDR3 DNA follows: TGTGCCAGTAGCTTTACAGGGGGGCACACTGAAGCTTTCTTT. It specifies CASSFTGGHTEAFF. Full variable domain (remainder filled in from reference TRBV19 and TRBJ1-1): DGGITQSPKYLFRKEGQNVTLSCEQNLNHDAMYWYRQDPGQGLRLIYYSQIVNDFQKGDIAEGYSVSREKKESFPLTVTSAQKNPTAFYLCASSFTGGHTEAFFGQGTRLTVV.

The V gene is TRBV5-1, the J gene TRBJ1-5; D remains unclear. There are 13 residues in the CDR3. Deletions cut 0 bases from V and 7 bases from J, with 8 bases between. Per germline, CDR1 SGHRS and CDR2 YFSETQ. The CDR3 DNA is TGCGCCAGCAGCTTGGGTACGGGGCAGCCCCAGCATTTT. Its protein is CASSLGTGQPQHF. The full variable domain, completed using reference TRBV5-1 and TRBJ1-5, is KAGVTQTPRYLIKTRGQQVTLSCSPISGHRSVSWYQQTPGQGLQFLFEYFSETQRNKGNFPGRFSGRQFSNSRSEMNVSTLELGDSALYLCASSLGTGQPQHFGDGTRLSIL.

This sequence joins TRBV10-3 and TRBJ2-3; D is unclear. CDR1 and CDR2 from the germline V gene are ENHRY and SYGVKD. There are 13 residues in the CDR3. Trimming took off 2 bases at V and 1 base at J, with 4 bases between the two ends. This CDR3 is CAISETGTDTQYF. The CDR3, as DNA: TGTGCCATCAGTGAGACGGGCACAGATACGCAGTATTTT.

This clone has a handful of counts. The rearrangement uses TRBV5-1 and TRBJ1-2; 8 positions agree with TRBD1. The J segment lost 8 bases and the V segment lost 0 bases, leaving 9 bases of the junction unmatched. Looked up from germline, CDR1 is SGHRS and CDR2 is YFSETQ. The CDR3 sequence is 15 residues long. As DNA, the CDR3 is TGCGCCAGCAGCTTGGGGGGGACAGGTTGGATCGGCTACACCTTC. Translated: CASSLGGTGWIGYTF. Using reference TRBV5-1 and TRBJ1-2 for the parts outside the CDR3, the full variable domain is KAGVTQTPRYLIKTRGQQVTLSCSPISGHRSVSWYQQTPGQGLQFLFEYFSETQRNKGNFPGRFSGRQFSNSRSEMNVSTLELGDSALYLCASSLGGTGWIGYTFGSGTRLTVV.

The chain combines TRBV3-1 (or the pseudogene TRBV3-2) with TRBJ2-7; D may be TRBD2 (7 bases). There are 16 residues in the CDR3. Trimming shortened V by 2 bases and J by 1 base, and 15 bases separated the two germline ends. Germline CDR1 LGHDT, CDR2 YNNKEL (reference sequence). CDR3 in DNA: TGTGCCAGCAGCCAAAGGGGGGGCATATTGTCCTACGAGCAGTACTTC. It specifies CASSQRGGILSYEQYF.

The chain combines TRBV7-9 with TRBJ2-5; 13 bases are a match to TRBD2. CDR1 is SEHNR, CDR2 FQNEAQ, per germline (reference sequence). V trimming: 5 bases; J trimming: 5 bases; junction bases outside the gene matches: 8. There are 16 residues in the CDR3. The chain's CDR3 is CASSQTSGGVPETQYF. Here the CDR3 DNA reads TGTGCCAGCAGCCAAACTAGCGGGGGGGTTCCCGAGACCCAGTACTTC.

The chain carries TRBV9 and TRBJ2-6; TRBD1 agrees at 10 bases. The CDR3 runs 18 residues. Germline assignment: CDR1 SGDLS and CDR2 YYNGEE. The trim removed 3 bases at V and 2 bases at J, leaving 8 bases unmatched. For the CDR3, the DNA is TGTGCCAGCAGCGACGGACAGGGGGTTTTGGCTGGGGCCAACGTCCTGACTTTC. It translates to CASSDGQGVLAGANVLTF.

V and J are TRBV2 and TRBJ1-2, with TRBD1 matching over 7 bases. Germline V gene lookup returns CDR1 SNHLY and CDR2 FYNNEI. After removal of 10 bases from V and 2 bases from J, the junction contained 4 bases not matched to a gene. The CDR3 covers 12 residues. CDR3 coding DNA: TGTGCCATCACGACAGGGAACTATGGCTACACCTTC. This translates into CAITTGNYGYTF.

The CDR3 spells CASSRGTGANVLTF. CDR3 nucleotides: TGTGCCAGCAGCAGGGGGACTGGGGCCAACGTCCTGACTTTC. The chain is built from TRBV11-1 and TRBJ2-6; maybe TRBD1 (6 bases). The germline CDR1 and CDR2 sequences are SGHAT and FQDESV (reference sequence). The CDR3 contains 14 residues. Trimming shortened V by 5 bases and J by 2 bases, and 7 bases separated the two germline ends.

This clone was seen only a few times. The chain employs TRBV7-3 and TRBJ2-2; 7 bases are shared with TRBD1. After removal of 4 bases from V and 2 bases from J, the junction contained 10 bases not matched to a gene. The CDR3 spans 17 residues. Germline CDR1 and CDR2: SGHTA and FQGTGA. CDR3 sequence reads: CASSSSGTDVNTGELFF. CDR3 DNA: TGTGCCAGCAGCTCCTCCGGGACAGACGTCAACACCGGGGAGCTGTTTTTT.

The chain uses TRBV7-3 and TRBJ2-2, with a weak D call TRBD2 (5 bases). CDR1 is SGHTA, CDR2 FQGTGA, per germline. Between the trimmed V and J ends, which lost 4 bases and 2 bases, there was a span of 5 bases. The CDR3 extends over 13 amino acids. CDR3 residues: CASSSGNTGELFF. The CDR3 DNA sequence: TGTGCCAGCAGCTCGGGAAACACCGGGGAGCTGTTTTTT.